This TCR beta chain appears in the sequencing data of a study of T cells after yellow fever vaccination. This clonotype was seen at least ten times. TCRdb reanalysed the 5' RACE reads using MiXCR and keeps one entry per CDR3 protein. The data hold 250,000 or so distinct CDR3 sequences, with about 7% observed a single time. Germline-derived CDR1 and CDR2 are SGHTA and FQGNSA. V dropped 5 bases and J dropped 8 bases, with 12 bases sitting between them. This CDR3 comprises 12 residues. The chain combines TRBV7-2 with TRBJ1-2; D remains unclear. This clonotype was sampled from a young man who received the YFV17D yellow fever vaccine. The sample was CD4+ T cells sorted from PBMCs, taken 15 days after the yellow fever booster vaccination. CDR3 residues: CASSIEGRGYTF. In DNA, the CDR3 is TGTGCCAGCAGCATAGAGGGTCGGGGCTACACCTTC.